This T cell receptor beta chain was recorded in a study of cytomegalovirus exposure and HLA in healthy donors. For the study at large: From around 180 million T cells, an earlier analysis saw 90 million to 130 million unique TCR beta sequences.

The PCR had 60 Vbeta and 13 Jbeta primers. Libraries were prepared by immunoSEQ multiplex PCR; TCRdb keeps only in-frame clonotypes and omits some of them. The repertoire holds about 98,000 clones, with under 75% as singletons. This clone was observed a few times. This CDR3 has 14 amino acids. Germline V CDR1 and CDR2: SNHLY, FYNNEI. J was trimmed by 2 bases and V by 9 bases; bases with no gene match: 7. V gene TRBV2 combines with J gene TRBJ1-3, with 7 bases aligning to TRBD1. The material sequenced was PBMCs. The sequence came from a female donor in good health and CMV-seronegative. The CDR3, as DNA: TGTGCCAGACGACAGGGTAGGACTGGAAACACCATATATTTT. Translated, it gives CARRQGRTGNTIYF.